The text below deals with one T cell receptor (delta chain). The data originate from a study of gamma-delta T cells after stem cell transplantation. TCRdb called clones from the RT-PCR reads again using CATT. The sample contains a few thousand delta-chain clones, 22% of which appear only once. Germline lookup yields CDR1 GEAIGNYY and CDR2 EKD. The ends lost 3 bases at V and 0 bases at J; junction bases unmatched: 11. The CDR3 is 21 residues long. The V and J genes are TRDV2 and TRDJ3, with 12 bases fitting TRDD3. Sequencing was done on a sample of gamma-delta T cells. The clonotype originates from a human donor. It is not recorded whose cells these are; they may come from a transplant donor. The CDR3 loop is CACDPLLGDTQVSWDTRQMFF. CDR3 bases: TGTGCCTGTGACCCCTTACTGGGGGATACTCAAGTCTCCTGGGACACCCGACAGATGTTTTTC.